Presented here are 32 T cell receptor beta chains from one specimen sequenced in a study of spatial heterogeneity in lung cancer. Stated time point: blood at routine non-recurrence follow-up after resection. The study sequenced unsorted whole RNA from tumor, nontumor lung or frozen PBMC. MiXCR, applied by TCRdb to the 5' RACE reads, yields one record per CDR3 protein. This sample has about 120,000 distinct CDR3 sequences; 12% occur once, and the top ten carry 15% to 20%. The sequencing here drew on PBMCs, taken at follow-up. These TCRs come from a male donor with early-stage non-small cell lung cancer.

This clonotype was detected ten times or more. This chain joins TRBV28 and TRBJ2-2; no definite D call. Per germline, CDR1 MDHEN and CDR2 SYDVKM. CDR3 length equals 12 residues. V lost 5 bases and J 6 bases, leaving 7 bases between the germline ends. Written as DNA, the CDR3 is TGTGCCAGCAGTGCCTACCCCGGGGAGCTGTTTTTT. Translated: CASSAYPGELFF.

There are a few counts of this clonotype. The chain couples TRBV20-1 to TRBJ2-3; 7 bases line up with TRBD2. The germline CDR1 and CDR2 sequences are DFQATT and SNEGSKA (reference sequence). This CDR3 contains 16 residues. With 5 bases clipped from V and 0 bases from J, the junction kept 11 bases outside the gene matches. The CDR3 reads CSAARAGTKSTDTQYF. In DNA, the CDR3 is TGCAGTGCTGCAAGAGCCGGGACTAAGAGCACAGATACGCAGTATTTT.

The V gene is TRBV25-1, the J gene TRBJ1-4; D gene uncertain. The CDR3 runs to 15 residues. Germline V gene data show CDR1 as MGHDK and CDR2 as SYGVNS. With 3 bases removed from V and 5 bases from J, the gap between germline ends came to 13 bases. As DNA, the CDR3 is TGTGCCAGCAGTGACAGCGTGACTACCAATGAAAAACTGTTTTTT. This sequence encodes CASSDSVTTNEKLFF.

This clonotype was counted a few times. V and J are TRBV11-2 and TRBJ2-1; maybe TRBD2 (6 bases). The germline V and J ends were trimmed by 10 bases and 0 bases, with 10 bases remaining between them. Germline CDR1 and CDR2: SGHAT and FQNNGV. CDR3 length: 13 residues. CDR3 loop: CATSDLSYNEQFF. CDR3 sequence (DNA): TGTGCCACTAGCGACCTCTCCTACAATGAGCAGTTCTTC.

This chain connects TRBV5-1 to TRBJ1-6; D is perhaps TRBD1 (5 bases). Germline values: CDR1 SGHRS, CDR2 YFSETQ. V lost 4 bases, J lost 8 bases, and 13 bases lay in between. The CDR3 is made up of 14 amino acids. The CDR3, as DNA: TGCGCCAGCAGCGGCGGACACCTAGATTCACCCCTCCACTTT. Its protein product is CASSGGHLDSPLHF.

This clonotype was counted ten times or more. This chain connects TRBV5-1 to TRBJ2-3; D not certain. Germline V CDR1 and CDR2: SGHRS, YFSETQ. V lost 0 bases, J lost 2 bases, and 10 bases lay in between. The CDR3 extends over 15 amino acids. CDR3 sequence reads: CASSLEAFYTDTQYF. Written as DNA, the CDR3 is TGCGCCAGCAGCTTGGAGGCCTTTTACACAGATACGCAGTATTTT. The complete variable domain, with remaining parts taken from reference TRBV5-1 and TRBJ2-3, reads KAGVTQTPRYLIKTRGQQVTLSCSPISGHRSVSWYQQTPGQGLQFLFEYFSETQRNKGNFPGRFSGRQFSNSRSEMNVSTLELGDSALYLCASSLEAFYTDTQYFGPGTRLTVL.

Only a few counts were recorded for this clonotype. The chain employs TRBV7-2 and TRBJ2-1; 11 bases fit TRBD2. Germline CDR1 reads SGHTA; CDR2 reads FQGNSA. V lost 5 bases to trimming and J lost 0 bases; unmatched junction nucleotides: 6. There are 17 residues in the CDR3. The CDR3 DNA sequence: TGTGCCAGCAGCCGGACTAGCGGGCAAAGCTCCTACAATGAGCAGTTCTTC. This gives the protein CASSRTSGQSSYNEQFF.

The chain recombines TRBV27 with TRBJ2-3; 7 bases map to TRBD2. Germline V lookup: CDR1 MNHEY, CDR2 SMNVEV (reference sequence). Trimming removed 5 bases from V and 2 bases from J; junction bases left unmatched: 10. The CDR3 contains 16 residues. CDR3 sequence (DNA): TGTGCCAGCAGTCCCACCCCTAGCGGATTCACAGATACGCAGTATTTT. Protein sequence: CASSPTPSGFTDTQYF.

The genes are TRBV6-5 and TRBJ2-6; TRBD1 matches 7 bases. This CDR3 has 17 residues. Per the germline V gene, CDR1 is MNHEY and CDR2 is SVGAGI. V lost 6 bases and J lost 2; bases outside the gene matches: 10. The CDR3: CASRDASGGAGANVLTF. In nucleotides, the CDR3 is TGTGCCAGCAGGGACGCGTCAGGGGGAGCTGGGGCCAACGTCCTGACTTTC.

The chain employs TRBV5-1 and TRBJ2-3; D ambiguous. The V end lost 3 bases, the J end lost 6 bases, and 11 bases lay between the germline ends. CDR3 length: 13 amino acids. Per the germline V gene, CDR1 is SGHRS and CDR2 is YFSETQ. CDR3 sequence reads: CASSSTPRDTQYF. CDR3 DNA sequence: TGCGCCAGCAGCTCTACCCCCCGGGATACGCAGTATTTT.

This clonotype was detected only a few times. The V and J genes are TRBV3-1 and TRBJ2-6; D could derive from TRBD1 or TRBD2 (5 bases each). The CDR3 runs to 17 residues. Trimming pared 4 bases from V and 4 bases from J, leaving 17 bases between. Per the germline V gene, CDR1 is LGHDT and CDR2 is YNNKEL (reference sequence). Written as DNA, the CDR3 is TGTGCCAGCAGCCCGAGGCGGGCCCCAGGGGGGGCCAACGTCCTGACTTTC. This sequence encodes CASSPRRAPGGANVLTF.

This clonotype was detected many times. This rearrangement joins TRBV4-2 to TRBJ1-5, with D unresolved. Trimming shortened V by 1 base and J by 0 bases, and 10 bases separated the two germline ends. The germline V gene has CDR1 LGHNA and CDR2 YNFKEQ. This CDR3 comprises 16 residues. The chain's CDR3 is CASSQGGGNSNQPQHF. The CDR3 region has the DNA TGTGCCAGCAGCCAAGGGGGAGGAAATAGCAATCAGCCCCAGCATTTT.

This clonotype was detected ten times or more. The CDR3 DNA is TGTGCCAGCAGCGTAGGAGGGGTAGGCGCTGAAGCTTTCTTT. Protein sequence: CASSVGGVGAEAFF. This chain uses TRBV9 with TRBJ1-1, with a possible D match to TRBD1 (5 bases). Germline V lookup: CDR1 SGDLS, CDR2 YYNGEE. CDR3 length: 14 amino acids. The V gene lost 0 bases and the J gene lost 6 bases, with 12 bases spanning the gap.

This clonotype was counted many times. The chain links TRBV5-1 to TRBJ2-1; 9 nucleotides align to TRBD1. Germline CDR1 is SGHRS and CDR2 is YFSETQ. Trimming at V came to 4 bases and at J to 4 bases, leaving 9 bases not matched to a gene. CDR3 length: 16 residues. The CDR3 here is CASSPGGTGSYNEQFF. The CDR3 DNA reads TGCGCCAGCAGCCCTGGAGGGACAGGGTCTTACAATGAGCAGTTCTTC.

This clonotype has more than one count but fewer than ten. The V and J genes are TRBV6-5 and TRBJ2-5; D not certain. V was clipped by 6 bases and J by 7 bases, with 9 bases between them. Germline V gene lookup returns CDR1 MNHEY and CDR2 SVGAGI. The CDR3 is 11 amino acids. CDR3 loop: CASSFAGTQYF. The CDR3 DNA reads as TGTGCCAGCAGCTTTGCCGGGACCCAGTACTTC.

The rearrangement links TRBV6-2 or TRBV6-3 to TRBJ1-5, with D tentatively TRBD1 (6 bases). Germline V gene data show CDR1 as MNHEY and CDR2 as SVGEGT. The CDR3 is made up of 18 amino acids. Trimming removed 4 bases at V and 2 bases at J, with 21 bases between. This CDR3 is CASSSYREENFGNQPQHF. CDR3 bases: TGTGCCAGCAGTTCGTACAGGGAGGAGAATTTCGGCAATCAGCCCCAGCATTTT.

This clonotype was detected only a few times. The CDR3 reads CASSYRRDRGEAQHF. DNA of the CDR3: TGTGCCAGCAGTTATAGACGAGACAGGGGGGAGGCCCAGCATTTT. The rearrangement uses TRBV6-6 and TRBJ1-5; TRBD1 aligns across 9 bases. Germline V lookup: CDR1 MNHNY, CDR2 SVGAGI (reference sequence). J lost 11 bases, V lost 3 bases, and 11 bases had no gene match. This CDR3 has 15 residues.

The chain joins TRBV29-1 to TRBJ2-7, with 10 bases that match TRBD1. Germline CDR1 reads SQVTM; CDR2 reads ANQGSEA. Unmatched junction bases numbered 7, after V lost 4 bases and J lost 4 bases. The CDR3 is 14 residues long. CDR3 sequence (DNA): TGCAGCGTTGTGGGACAGGGGAATAAGTACGAGCAGTACTTC. Amino acid sequence: CSVVGQGNKYEQYF.

In its sample, this clonotype was seen many times. The J gene is TRBJ2-3, the V gene TRBV21-1; TRBD1, as called in the table, went unchecked against the DNA. TRBV21-1 is a documented pseudogene. The CDR3 extends over 15 amino acids. The chain's CDR3 is CASSKVRGRTDTQYF. The CDR3 DNA reads TGTGCCAGCAGCAAAGTCAGGGGGCGAACAGATACGCAGTATTTT.

This clonotype was recorded at least ten times. This chain uses TRBV29-1 with TRBJ2-7, with a possible D match to TRBD2 (5 bases). The CDR3 is made up of 14 amino acids. Trimming shortened V by 0 bases and J by 3 bases, and 12 bases separated the two germline ends. The germline gives CDR1 SQVTM, CDR2 ANQGSEA. The CDR3 is CSVEDPPGGYEQYF. CDR3 bases: TGCAGCGTTGAAGATCCGCCAGGAGGCTACGAGCAGTACTTC.

The table lists this clonotype with many counts. The chain links TRBV13 to TRBJ2-5; 10 bases line up with TRBD1. Trimming took 6 bases from V and 2 from J; bases not matched to a gene: 6. The germline CDR1 and CDR2 sequences are PRHDT and FYEKMQ (reference sequence). This CDR3 spans 15 amino acids. CDR3 nucleotide sequence: TGTGCCAGCAGTACCGGGACAGGGGAACAAGAGACCCAGTACTTC. Amino acids: CASSTGTGEQETQYF.

A remark on this clonotype: The CDR3 does not close with the conserved phenylalanine or tryptophan, likely indicating a read error. It is unclear where the CDR3 begins or ends on the DNA, so no DNA is shown, and the CDR3 is as TCRdb lists it. The chain uses TRBV29-1 and TRBJ2-7; the D call in the table, TRBD1, was not verified against the DNA. The CDR3 numbers 11 amino acids, ends counted. Per the germline V gene, CDR1 is SQVTM and CDR2 is ANQGSEA. This chain's CDR3 is CSVEGAGGHII.

The chain links TRBV6-5 to TRBJ1-6, with D hard to call. Trimming took 8 bases from V and 8 from J, leaving 13 bases between them. CDR1 MNHEY and CDR2 SVGAGI come from the germline V gene. The CDR3 length is 13 residues. This CDR3 is CASLGGIDSPLHF. DNA for the CDR3: TGTGCCAGCTTAGGAGGAATAGATTCACCCCTCCACTTT.

This clonotype was seen a few times. The chain combines TRBV11-3 with TRBJ1-2; D not certain. Germline-derived CDR1 and CDR2 are SGHNT and YENEEA. The CDR3 runs 13 residues. V lost 5 bases and J lost 8, with 15 bases in between. CDR3 in DNA: TGTGCCAGCAGCCAAGGACCTAACAAAGGCTACACCTTC. This gives the protein CASSQGPNKGYTF.

This clonotype was counted ten times or more. This chain links TRBV20-1 with TRBJ1-1; 10 nucleotides line up with TRBD1. Germline lookup yields CDR1 DFQATT and CDR2 SNEGSKA (reference sequence). Trimming cost V 6 bases and J 3 bases; bases outside gene matches: 4. This CDR3 region has 13 residues. CDR3 DNA: TGCAGTGCAGCGGACAGGGGGTACACTGAAGCTTTCTTT. Translating it yields CSAADRGYTEAFF.

The J gene is TRBJ2-2, the V gene TRBV19, with D unclear. Per germline, CDR1 LNHDA and CDR2 SQIVND (reference sequence). Trimming pared 11 bases from V and 2 bases from J, leaving 12 bases between. This CDR3 region has 13 residues. Written as DNA, the CDR3 is TGTGCCTCCTCCGACACTAACACCGGGGAGCTGTTTTTT. Translating gives CASSDTNTGELFF.

This clonotype showed up just a few times. The chain carries TRBV12-3 or TRBV12-4 and TRBJ1-1; D call uncertain. The V gene lost 3 bases and the J gene lost 4 bases, with 12 bases spanning the gap. The CDR3 is 14 residues long. Written as DNA, the CDR3 is TGTGCCAGCAGTTTCGCAGTCCCGGGCACTGAAGCTTTCTTT. This gives the protein CASSFAVPGTEAFF.

This clonotype has only a few counts. This rearrangement joins TRBV29-1 to TRBJ2-3; D remains ambiguous. CDR3 length equals 9 residues. Germline V CDR1 and CDR2: SQVTM, ANQGSEA. Trimming took 7 bases from V and 2 from J, leaving 1 base between them. CDR3 coding DNA: TGCAGCGCCACAGATACGCAGTATTTT. It yields the protein CSATDTQYF.

The chain combines TRBV24-1 with TRBJ2-1, with TRBD2 matching over 10 bases. The CDR3 loop spans 12 amino acids. J gave up 14 bases and V 5 bases, and 5 bases lay outside the gene matches. Germline loops: CDR1 KGHDR, CDR2 SFDVKD. CDR3 sequence: CATSALAGVEFF. The CDR3 DNA sequence: TGTGCCACCAGTGCCCTAGCGGGGGTGGAGTTCTTC.

The CDR3 region is CSARVEQGYLNEQFF. CDR3 bases: TGCAGTGCTAGAGTTGAACAGGGCTATTTGAATGAGCAGTTCTTC. The chain links TRBV20-1 to TRBJ2-1; D might be TRBD1 (6 bases). V lost 1 base, J lost 7 bases, and 17 bases lay in between. The CDR3 is 15 residues long. Germline values: CDR1 DFQATT, CDR2 SNEGSKA (reference sequence).

This clonotype was detected many times. The chain recombines TRBV12-3 or TRBV12-4 with TRBJ2-6; the D is unclear. V was clipped by 4 bases and J by 0 bases, with 10 bases between them. This CDR3 has 16 residues. Written as DNA, the CDR3 is TGTGCCAGCAGTTCCCGCCGGACCTCTGGGGCCAACGTCCTGACTTTC. Protein: CASSSRRTSGANVLTF.

The J gene is TRBJ2-1, the V gene TRBV5-1; 7 bases are a match to TRBD2. Germline CDR1 is SGHRS and CDR2 is YFSETQ. The CDR3 has 13 residues. Trimming removed 3 bases from V and 4 bases from J; junction bases left unmatched: 1. The CDR3 DNA follows: TGCGCCAGCAGCTGGACTAGTTACAATGAGCAGTTCTTC. Its protein is CASSWTSYNEQFF.